This record covers a single T cell receptor (beta chain). The data derive from a study of cytomegalovirus exposure and HLA in healthy donors. Study in general: In a previous analysis, 95 million to 130 million unique TCR beta sequences were found from some 200 million T cells.

Germline V CDR1 and CDR2: SGHVS, FNYEAQ. The CDR3 consists of 13 residues. The V end lost 3 bases, the J end lost 4 bases, and 10 bases lay between the germline ends. It was with 60 Vbeta and 13 Jbeta primers that the PCR ran. Libraries were prepared by immunoSEQ multiplex PCR; TCRdb keeps only in-frame clonotypes and omits some of them. The sample includes 90,000 to 150,000 clones, around 80% seen only once; the top ten take about 0.22%. The sample was PBMCs. This chain joins TRBV7-6 and TRBJ2-7; TRBD1 is a possible D gene (5 bases). The receptor's source is a man aged 50 to 59 in good health and CMV-seronegative. The CDR3 nucleotides read TGTGCCAGCAGCTTGGGGCGACTTTACGAGCAGTACTTC. Translated: CASSLGRLYEQYF.